A selection of T cell receptor beta chains follows, all from one sample in a study of PD-1 blockade in classical Hodgkin lymphoma. Only in-frame clones appear in the TCRdb table, and some are missing; sequencing was by immunoSEQ multiplex PCR. The sample lists 46,000 or so clones, roughly 73% occurring once. The input for sequencing was peripheral blood mononuclear cells (PBMCs), taken before the fourth cycle of nivolumab. The receptor source for this set is a human donor with classical Hodgkin lymphoma. Each CDR3 is given without its conserved first and last residue.

v_call cdr3_aa
TRBV2 ASEDRSSPLH
TRBV28 ASSLSGGDIQY
TRBV2 ASFPDSAYGYT
TRBV5-4 ASSRGPNEQY
TRBV27 ASSLLGGIQY
TRBV15 ATSRDTGGRIREKLF
TRBV2 ATTQGGGSNEKLF
TRBV11-2 ASSLNGILDSPLH
TRBV7-9 ASSLGQGYTGELF
TRBV11-3 ASSYEGDREGYT
TRBV5-8 ASSRSSFNEKLF
TRBV7-2 ASSPGQGQGYT
TRBV9 ASSVGSLRGHTIY
TRBV30 AWRRWSGGETQY
TRBV6-1 ASSLQGRNYGYT
TRBV14 ASRSGSSTDTQY
TRBV2 ASNPDYSYNEQF
TRBV7-2 ASSTGGDRDTQY
TRBV21-1 ASSKGSGGLYEQY
TRBV6-5 ASSYFRGTEAF
TRBV29-1 SVAGDGYT
TRBV5-6 ASSTRPDEQF
TRBV18 ASSPRANPGETQY
TRBV5-8 ASSLGTGNYNEQF
TRBV25-1 ASSVSGELF
TRBV28 ASSRGDNQPQH
TRBV15 ATSRPTAPTGETYNEQF
TRBV18 ASSPALEGPTDTQY
TRBV27 ASRKGVGGYGYT
TRBV7-2 ASSPRTGLTYGYT
TRBV6-6 ASSLDRAYEQY
TRBV4-1 ASSTGGFYEQY
TRBV19 ASTSRASGYT
TRBV30 AGMLYSDTEAF
TRBV5-1 ASSLHPANTEAF
TRBV6-5 ASTPPGTATEAF
TRBV6-5 ASSYGDRRYGYT
TRBV9 ASSTPAGARNNEQF
TRBV4-1 ASSQTDTSGGLNNEQF
TRBV19 ASSGRWGHSYERY
TRBV6-5 ASSYSRTGPNTEAF
TRBV9 ASSPRQGSNEQF
TRBV7-8 ASSLVESNYGYT
TRBV18 ASSPTMGGTEAF
TRBV19 ATEPRGVATQY
TRBV7-2 ASSLARDNHMD
TRBV19 ASTKGQGFYEPQH
TRBV7-2 ASSYQGLGTEAF
TRBV29-1 SVVIGNMNTEAF
TRBV9 ASSVAGGTYEQY
TRBV20-1 SARVRNTIY